This T cell receptor (beta chain) originates from a study of cytomegalovirus exposure and HLA in healthy donors (dated by TCRdb to 2016 to 2017). At the level of the whole study: An earlier analysis of 587 of the donors reported 250 to 300 Gb of sequence data and 117 million unique TCR beta sequences obtained from around 190 million T cells. About 330 gigabases of sequencing data and 70 million to 100 million unique TCR sequences made up an early release that covered approximately 620 HLA-typed donors. The genetic ancestry cluster associated with self-reported Caucasian donors included 81% of the 398 genotyped donors. The study was designed to test whether signatures of past pathogen exposure could be identified by cataloging public T cell receptors. Using immunosequencing, the study profiled T cell repertoires from fewer than 700 subjects and related those repertoires to cytomegalovirus serostatus. In addition to the first cohort of 666 subjects, a separate validation cohort of 120 different subjects was used. The study combined high-throughput TCR immunosequencing, statistical association of individual TCRs with disease status, and machine learning to predict cytomegalovirus infection status. To study patterns of TCR occurrence, a later analysis re-analyzed previously published TCR beta repertoires from around 660 donors and added high-resolution HLA genotyping. The later analysis used no new phenotypic data to find candidate immune exposures, relying instead on TCR beta sequences and their occurrence across donors. An earlier analysis of 587 of the donors applied high-throughput TCR beta sequencing to assess whether each TCR beta V gene segment acted as functional or pseudogenic. Alongside the repertoire data, information on donor age, sex, ethnicity and CMV serostatus was compiled. A later genetic analysis took genome-wide SNP genotypes for about 65% of the roughly 670 donors and used that subset as a discovery cohort. Every repertoire in the discovery cohort had been generated on one and the same sequencing platform. Both class I and class II loci were covered by HLA typing, at four-digit resolution. The number of typed donors differed by locus: roughly 629-640 for A, B, C, DRB1 and DQB1; 500 to 550 for DQA1; approximately 600 for DPA1; and roughly 490 for DPB1. Five DR-DQ haplotypes were treated as single units for association and clustering because of strong linkage in the cohort. On average, roughly 250,000 unique TCR beta nucleotide sequences were sequenced per donor among roughly 430 genotyped donors of the cohort, with roughly 19% of those sequences being non-productive.

The cohort comprised some 730 healthy bone marrow donors. At the time of sampling, every cohort member was nominally healthy, though immune exposures that went unrecorded were likely present. The donor tested CMV seronegative, placing the donor among the 350 or so seronegative members of the cohort. Every donor gave a peripheral blood sample, and the peripheral blood mononuclear cells from that sample were used for TCR beta sequencing. The Qiagen DNeasy Blood Extraction Kit was used to extract genomic DNA from the blood cell samples. From the cysteine through the phenylalanine, the CDR3 covers 12 amino acids. The CDR3 DNA has 36 bases and is translated from base 1. V drops 2 bases and J drops 6 bases, leaving 8 bases in between. The germline V gene specifies LGHNA as CDR1 and YSLEER as CDR2. A few counts support this clone. Its antigen has not been determined. There are no base qualities to consult, and no much larger clone falls within one base.

Broader findings and caveats from the paper: In a later analysis, the rate of TCR association differed among HLA loci, with DRB1 alleles having the most associated TCRs and HLA-C alleles having the fewest. Specific HLA alleles were associated with about 17,000 TCR beta sequences at a false discovery rate of 0.05 in a later analysis. When HLA alleles, especially DR and DQ, strongly co-occurred, TCR associations were difficult to assign to individual alleles. The 87-base-pair reads could not distinguish some IMGT-functional V segments, including TRBV6-2 and TRBV6-3, so those segments were excluded. Presence/absence analyses assumed roughly uniform sequencing depth across donors, an assumption that may not hold. Cytomegalovirus status was reported to be diagnosed by the classifier with high specificity and sensitivity in both the original and validation cohorts. In an earlier analysis of approximately 590 of the donors, most TCR beta V segments appeared in productive rearrangements about 87% or about 30% of the time, broadly matching IMGT annotations. A few of the identified cytomegalovirus-associated TCR beta chains were confirmed in vitro to be specific for cytomegalovirus antigens. Across donors, most TCR sequences were observed very rarely, whereas some public TCRs were present in many individuals. Correlated functional status among segregating V segments might reflect linkage disequilibrium, but an unknown experimental factor could not be ruled out. In a later genetic analysis, fewer N-insertions in productive TCRs were reported among donors in an Asian-associated ancestry cluster than the 666-donor mean. The study listed 150 to 200 TCR beta chains as associated with cytomegalovirus. For the cohort, immune exposure information was limited to CMV serostatus. Because HLA typing was missing for some donors at each locus, association tests included only the typed subset. The authors suggested that the approach could potentially be generalized to other disease states and immunological phenotypes. Because counts were too low, under 20 rarely observed V segments, including chromosome 9 orphons, were left out of the earlier analysis of 587 of the donors. In a later analysis, HLA-associated TCR beta chains showed more clonal expansion and lower generation probabilities than non-associated chains that were equally common. In a later analysis, most CMV-associated TCR beta chains were found to appear HLA-restricted, with HLA associations seemingly driven largely by CMV exposure. A later genetic analysis associated a missense DCLRE1C variant with V-gene and J-gene trimming of TCR beta chains, and an independent cohort replicated the association. The cohort was sequenced for TCR beta chains only, and without alpha or paired-chain data the features that could be detected were limited. A later analysis reported that several top co-occurrence clusters appeared linked to parvovirus B19, influenza, CMV and Epstein-Barr virus. A group of highly shared sequence variants was considered likely to be a technical artifact of the sequencing pipeline. A further reported finding was that TCR beta sequences accurately predicted the HLA-A and HLA-B alleles for most subjects in the first cohort.

Library creation used the immunoSEQ multiplex PCR assay. For the multiplex PCR, a mixture combining 60 forward primers for TCR Vbeta segments and 13 reverse primers for TCR Jbeta segments was used. The CDR3 region of rearranged TCR beta genes was amplified from genomic DNA by a multiplex PCR assay. On the Illumina HiSeq System, the amplified TCR beta libraries were sequenced as 87-base-pair reads. The authors' pipeline ran thus. In a later analysis, some 80 million unique TCR beta chains were counted across the approximately 640 repertoires, and roughly 10 million of these chains were shared by at least two donors. A nearest-neighbor algorithm error-corrected the raw reads and collapsed the reads into unique sequences, merging closely related sequences to remove PCR and sequencing errors. CDR3 sequences were aligned to IMGT reference sequences to assign V, D and J gene segments. For a sequence to be retained, at least a six-nucleotide match to both a V gene segment and a J gene segment was required. Rearrangements were called productive when the CDR3 lacked stop codons and stayed in frame with V and J; all others were non-productive. Following IMGT convention, CDR3 was defined as the stretch from the second conserved V-encoded cysteine up to the conserved J-encoded phenylalanine. The earlier analysis of fewer than 700 of the donors excluded sequences that lacked an unambiguous match to a single V gene segment. In an earlier analysis of a few hundred of the donors, V segments were called functional above 56.7% productive rearrangements and were called segregating when the between-donor standard deviation exceeded 5%. To diagnose cytomegalovirus status from the catalog of TCR beta chain sequences, a statistical classification framework was built. In a later analysis, V and J genes were assigned by comparing TCR nucleotide sequences against IMGT/GENE-DB human TR gene sequences. In a later analysis, CDR3 sequences and most-parsimonious VDJ recombination scenarios were assigned using the TCRdist pipeline. In a later analysis, every TCR beta chain was defined by the combination of its CDR3 amino acid sequence and its V-gene family, and reads without a unique V-gene family were dropped. To address suspected cross-contamination and a sequencing artifact, a later analysis removed around 600 highly shared, low-generation-probability nucleotide sequences. For each public chain, a later analysis derived a clonal expansion index from normalized ranks of inferred template counts within each repertoire. In a later analysis, generation probabilities were computed using a VDJ recombination model fitted to out-of-frame rearrangements, and the results were checked against IGoR. In a later analysis, hypergeometric tests were used to score TCR-TCR, TCR-HLA and TCR-CMV co-occurrence, with a repertoire-size bias correction applied to TCR pairs. A later analysis estimated false discovery rates by permuting HLA or CMV assignments 20 times. In a later analysis, co-occurring TCRs were grouped using DBSCAN, and TCRdist sequence similarity was added for clustering within HLA-allele-positive subsets. For co-occurrence clustering, repertoires with fewer than 30,000 or more than 120,000 public chains were excluded, along with roughly 5 repertoires with anomalous nucleotide sharing. Entries here come from immuneACCESS through TCRdb and include only in-frame sequences with V and J called. Some clones fail to appear in such tables; in the studies checked, an unresolved V gene covers under half of the shortfall, and the cause of the remainder is unknown. The V and J calls and clone size were taken over from that table, and D and trimming were inferred from the DNA. Counted in this sample were around 88,000 clones; under 80% of them appeared once. Of the sample, under 2% falls within the top ten clones.

The sequenced sample consisted of PBMCs. Recombination connected TRBV4-3 to TRBJ2-7, with the D gene not clear enough to name. The sequence was obtained from a male donor in good health and CMV-seronegative. The CDR3 reads CASSQSECEQYF. The sequenced DNA: TGCGCCAGCAGCCAATCCGAGTGCGAGCAGTACTTC.